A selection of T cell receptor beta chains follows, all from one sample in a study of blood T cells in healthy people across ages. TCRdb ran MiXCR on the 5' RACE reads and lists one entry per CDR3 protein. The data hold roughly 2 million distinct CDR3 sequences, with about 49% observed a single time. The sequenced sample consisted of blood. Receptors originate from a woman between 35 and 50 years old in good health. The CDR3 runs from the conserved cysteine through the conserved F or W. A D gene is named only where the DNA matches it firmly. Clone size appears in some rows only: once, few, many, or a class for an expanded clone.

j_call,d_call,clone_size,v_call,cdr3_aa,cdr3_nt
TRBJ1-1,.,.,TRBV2,CASSAPATGTASNTEAFF,TGTGCCAGCAGTGCTCCGGCTACAGGGACGGCGTCGAACACTGAAGCTTTCTTT
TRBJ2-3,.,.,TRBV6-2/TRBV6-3,CASTWAWADTQYF,TGTGCCAGCACGTGGGCTTGGGCAGATACGCAGTATTTT
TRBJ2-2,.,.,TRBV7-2,CASSLSGRRGTGELFF,TGTGCCAGCAGCTTATCAGGCCGGAGGGGTACCGGGGAGCTGTTTTTT
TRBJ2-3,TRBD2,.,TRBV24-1,CATKAGGTDTQYF,TGTGCCACCAAAGCGGGGGGCACAGATACGCAGTATTTT
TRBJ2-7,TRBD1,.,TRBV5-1,CASSPGGAGGLEQYF,TGCGCCAGCAGTCCAGGGGGCGCAGGAGGTCTCGAGCAGTACTTC
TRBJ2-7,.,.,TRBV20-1,CSARGPGPARGEQYF,TGCAGTGCTAGGGGACCGGGACCAGCTCGAGGCGAGCAGTACTTC
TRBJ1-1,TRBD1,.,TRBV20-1,CSAFQWTGATEAFF,TGCAGTGCTTTCCAGTGGACAGGGGCCACTGAAGCTTTCTTT
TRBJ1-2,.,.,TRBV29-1,CSVGGSGYGYTF,TGCAGCGTGGGGGGGTCCGGCTATGGCTACACCTTC
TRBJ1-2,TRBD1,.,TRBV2,CASSEGQGGFFGYTF,TGTGCCAGCAGTGAAGGACAGGGGGGCTTCTTTGGCTACACCTTC
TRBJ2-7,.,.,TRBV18,CASSPSRTASSYEQYF,TGTGCCAGCTCACCCTCCCGGACCGCGAGCTCCTACGAGCAGTACTTC
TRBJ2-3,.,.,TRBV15,CATFSTASSRTDTQYF,TGTGCCACCTTCTCGACGGCGTCCTCTCGCACAGATACGCAGTATTTT
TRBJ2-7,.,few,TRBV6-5,CASSRRTGIIGYEQYF,TGTGCCAGCAGCCGCCGTACAGGGATTATCGGTTACGAGCAGTACTTC
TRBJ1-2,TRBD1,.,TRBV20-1,CSAADRAMGLGYTF,TGCAGTGCCGCGGACAGGGCCATGGGTTTGGGCTACACCTTC
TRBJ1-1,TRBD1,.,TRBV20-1,CSARDGSKGGRGPGTEAFF,TGCAGTGCTAGAGATGGGAGTAAAGGTGGCAGGGGGCCTGGCACTGAAGCTTTCTTT
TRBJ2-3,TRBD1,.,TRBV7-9,CASSPPEGTGSYSDTQYF,TGTGCCAGCAGCCCCCCCGAGGGGACAGGATCATATTCAGATACGCAGTATTTT
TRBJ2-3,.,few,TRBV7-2,CASSLGVTRTDTQYF,TGTGCCAGCAGCTTAGGGGTGACTCGCACAGATACGCAGTATTTT
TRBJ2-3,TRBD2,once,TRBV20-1,CSADRDFGLVGTDTQYF,TGCAGTGCGGACCGGGACTTTGGACTAGTCGGCACAGATACGCAGTATTTT
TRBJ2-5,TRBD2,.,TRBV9,CASSVGRTSGQETQYF,TGTGCCAGCAGCGTAGGAAGGACTAGCGGCCAAGAGACCCAGTACTTC
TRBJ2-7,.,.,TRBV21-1,CAKRWGSPYEQYF,TGTGCCAAAAGGTGGGGGAGTCCCTACGAGCAGTACTTC
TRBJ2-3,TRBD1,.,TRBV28,CASSAELTGSSTDTQYF,TGTGCCAGCAGTGCTGAGCTGACAGGGTCTAGCACAGATACGCAGTATTTT
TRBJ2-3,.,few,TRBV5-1,CASSGSTQNTQYF,TGCGCCAGTAGCGGTAGTACACAGAATACGCAGTATTTT
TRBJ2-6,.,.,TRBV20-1,CSASNSGANVLTF,TGCAGTGCTTCGAACTCTGGGGCCAACGTCCTGACTTTC
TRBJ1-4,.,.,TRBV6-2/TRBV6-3,CASSSHDGWKEKLFF,TGCGCCAGCAGTTCACACGACGGGTGGAAAGAAAAACTGTTTTTT
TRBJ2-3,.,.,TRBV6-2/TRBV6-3,CASISAGRTDTQYF,TGTGCCAGCATTTCGGCGGGGCGCACAGATACGCAGTATTTT
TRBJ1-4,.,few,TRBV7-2,CASSLDKGPNEKLFF,TGTGCCAGCAGCTTAGATAAGGGTCCTAATGAAAAACTGTTTTTT
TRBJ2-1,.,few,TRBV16,CASTPVVVGTGNEQFF,TGTGCCAGCACCCCCGTTGTGGTGGGGACGGGCAATGAGCAGTTCTTC
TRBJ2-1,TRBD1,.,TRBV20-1,CSARGTGGSLSYNEQFF,TGCAGTGCTAGGGGGACAGGGGGCTCCTTATCCTACAATGAGCAGTTCTTC